One and the same sample provided the 24 T cell receptor beta chains below, sequenced in a study of CD8+ T cells in alopecia areata. Following RNA extraction, reverse transcription yielded cDNA that acted as the sequencing template. Profiling relied on immunoSEQ multiplex PCR, and the TCRdb table lists in-frame clones only, not all of them. The table lists 180,000 or so clones, 58% of them singletons. The treatment denotes: oral pan-JAK inhibitor, 5-10 mg twice daily. This sample comprised CD4+ T cells sorted from blood, obtained at approximately week 60, from a patient treated with tofacitinib. Every receptor here comes from a human donor with alopecia areata.

The chain is built from TRBV4-1 and TRBJ2-3; 12 nucleotides align to TRBD2. The CDR3 consists of 17 residues. V was pared by 1 base and J by 0 bases, with 2 bases of the junction left unmatched. Germline CDR1 is MGHRA and CDR2 is YSYEKL. The DNA of the CDR3 is TGCGCCAGCAGCCAAGGGACTAGCGGGAAAAGCACAGATACGCAGTATTTT. Residues: CASSQGTSGKSTDTQYF.

A few counts support this clone. V and J are TRBV5-6 and TRBJ2-3; possibly TRBD1 or TRBD2 for D (5 bases each). Trimming pared 3 bases from V and 6 bases from J, leaving 8 bases between. Germline CDR1 reads SGHDT; CDR2 reads YYEEEE. The CDR3 sequence is 12 residues long. The CDR3 DNA is TGTGCCAGCAGCTGGGGCGGGGATACGCAGTATTTT. Protein sequence: CASSWGGDTQYF.

V usage is TRBV25-1 and J usage is TRBJ2-5; D gene unclear. Germline V CDR1 and CDR2: MGHDK, SYGVNS. Deletions cut 3 bases from V and 2 bases from J, with 13 bases between. The length of the CDR3 is 15 residues. The CDR3 region is CASSDPLAGQETQYF. The DNA for the CDR3 is TGTGCCAGCAGTGACCCCCTGGCCGGTCAAGAGACCCAGTACTTC.

A single count supports this clone. CDR3 sequence (DNA): TGTGCTAGTGGCCGGAGCGGGGGGGCGACAGATACGCAGTATTTT. This translates into CASGRSGGATDTQYF. This chain connects TRBV12-5 to TRBJ2-3, with 10 positions matching TRBD2. Germline V CDR1 and CDR2: LGHNT, FRNRAP. The CDR3 sequence is 15 residues long. The J segment lost 3 bases and the V segment lost 6 bases, leaving 6 bases of the junction unmatched.

For the CDR3, the DNA is TGCAGCGTTGATGTGTCGGGGAACACCGGGGAGCTGTTTTTT. It translates to CSVDVSGNTGELFF. This chain joins TRBV29-1 and TRBJ2-2; no reliable D call. Deletions cut 3 bases from V and 1 base from J, with 9 bases between. CDR3 length: 14 residues. Germline lookup yields CDR1 SQVTM and CDR2 ANQGSEA.

A few counts support this clone. The V and J genes are TRBV5-1 and TRBJ1-5; D gene ambiguous. Germline CDR1 SGHRS, CDR2 YFSETQ. The CDR3 covers 13 residues. Trimming took 0 bases from V and 7 from J, leaving 8 bases between them. The CDR3 protein is CASSLDILQPQHF. CDR3 DNA sequence: TGCGCCAGCAGCTTGGACATATTACAGCCCCAGCATTTT.

The chain combines TRBV20-1 with TRBJ1-2; unclear D gene. Trimming stripped 6 bases from V and 1 base from J, with 3 bases between. Per the germline V gene, CDR1 is DFQATT and CDR2 is SNEGSKA (reference sequence). The CDR3 is 10 residues long. CDR3 DNA sequence: TGCAGTGCCTTTAACTATGGCTACACCTTC. Amino acid sequence: CSAFNYGYTF.

This chain links TRBV11-2 with TRBJ2-6, with D possibly being TRBD2 (6 bases). The length of the CDR3 is 16 residues. Per the germline V gene, CDR1 is SGHAT and CDR2 is FQNNGV. The germline V and J ends were trimmed by 1 base and 5 bases, with 12 bases remaining between them. This chain's CDR3 is CASSLATAGWANVLTF. Written as DNA, the CDR3 is TGTGCCAGCAGCTTAGCAACGGCGGGGTGGGCCAACGTCCTGACTTTC.

The V and J genes are TRBV29-1 and TRBJ1-5; 9 bases map to TRBD1. This CDR3 is 12 amino acids long. Germline V gene sequence: CDR1 SQVTM, CDR2 ANQGSEA. Germline trimming cut 6 bases from V and 6 bases from J; bases unmatched to any gene: 3. The CDR3 loop reads CSVETGGQPQHF. The CDR3 bases are TGCAGCGTCGAGACAGGGGGTCAGCCCCAGCATTTT.

The chain recombines TRBV7-6 with TRBJ1-6, with D maybe TRBD1 (5 bases). Germline CDR1 reads SGHVS; CDR2 reads FNYEAQ. Trimming left V 5 bases short and J 9 bases short, with 14 bases between. The CDR3 covers 14 residues. The chain's CDR3 is CASSPIVGASPLHF. In DNA, the CDR3 is TGTGCCAGCAGCCCGATAGTAGGGGCTTCACCCCTCCACTTT.

V usage is TRBV5-1 and J usage is TRBJ2-5; 11 nucleotides align to TRBD2. The CDR3 covers 18 residues. V was clipped by 4 bases and J by 1 base; unmatched bases: 12. Germline V gene sequence: CDR1 SGHRS, CDR2 YFSETQ. The CDR3 reads CASSRGLLAGVTQETQYF. Written as DNA, the CDR3 is TGCGCCAGCAGCCGAGGGCTACTAGCGGGGGTGACCCAAGAGACCCAGTACTTC.

J is TRBJ2-2 and V is TRBV5-1; D might be TRBD1 (5 bases). Germline values: CDR1 SGHRS, CDR2 YFSETQ. V lost 0 bases and J lost 6, with 9 bases in between. The length of the CDR3 is 14 residues. CDR3 region: CASSLAGHAGELFF. As DNA, the CDR3 is TGCGCCAGCAGCTTGGCAGGGCACGCCGGGGAGCTGTTTTTT.

The chain employs TRBV10-3 and TRBJ2-3; D gene uncertain. Trimming removed 4 bases from V and 0 bases from J, with 8 bases in between. There are 14 residues in the CDR3. Germline assignment: CDR1 ENHRY and CDR2 SYGVKD. The CDR3 region is CAISVGPSTDTQYF. As DNA, the CDR3 is TGTGCCATCAGTGTTGGTCCTAGCACAGATACGCAGTATTTT.

The DNA of the CDR3 is TGTGCCAGCAGCCAAACGGACAGGACACTCACAGATACGCAGTATTTT. Amino acid sequence: CASSQTDRTLTDTQYF. V is TRBV4-2 and J is TRBJ2-3, with 7 nucleotides matching TRBD1. This CDR3 is built from 16 residues. Germline CDR1 and CDR2: LGHNA and YNFKEQ. The V gene end was trimmed by 2 bases and the J gene end by 2 bases; junction bases not matched to a gene: 7.

This clone appeared once. The J gene is TRBJ1-3, the V gene TRBV29-1; D unresolved. Per germline, CDR1 SQVTM and CDR2 ANQGSEA. With 0 bases removed from V and 2 bases from J, the gap between germline ends came to 11 bases. There are 15 residues in the CDR3. CDR3 region: CSVEDPGSTGNTIYF. CDR3 DNA: TGCAGCGTTGAAGATCCGGGAAGTACTGGAAACACCATATATTTT. The full variable domain, rest sourced from reference TRBV29-1 and TRBJ1-3, is SAVISQKPSRDICQRGTSLTIQCQVDSQVTMMFWYRQQPGQSLTLIATANQGSEATYESGFVIDKFPISRPNLTFSTLTVSNMSPEDSSIYLCSVEDPGSTGNTIYFGEGSWLTVV.

The genes are TRBV29-1 and TRBJ2-5, with no clear D. Between the trimmed V and J ends, which lost 4 bases and 4 bases, there was a span of 16 bases. Germline V gene lookup returns CDR1 SQVTM and CDR2 ANQGSEA. The CDR3 contains 14 residues. The CDR3 nucleotides are TGCAGCGTTGTCGGTTCAGGCTCTGGAGAGACCCAGTACTTC. This codes for CSVVGSGSGETQYF.

The chain employs TRBV6-6 and TRBJ2-3; D may correspond to TRBD1 or TRBD2 (5 bases each). CDR1 is MNHNY, CDR2 SVGAGI, per germline (reference sequence). The ends were cut back, 5 bases at V and 12 bases at J, with 12 bases in the middle. The CDR3 loop spans 11 amino acids. CDR3 DNA: TGTGCCAGCAGTCCGGGGCCCAGCCAGTATTTT. Translated: CASSPGPSQYF.

V is TRBV18 and J is TRBJ2-7; D may match TRBD1 or TRBD2 (5 bases each). Trimming shortened V by 3 bases and J by 0 bases, and 12 bases separated the two germline ends. The CDR3 runs to 15 residues. Germline V lookup: CDR1 KGHSH, CDR2 LQKENI. The CDR3 region has the DNA TGTGCCAGCTCACCCCAGGGTGCGGGCTCCTACGAGCAGTACTTC. Translated: CASSPQGAGSYEQYF.

This clone was counted between two and nine times. Other DNA sequences in the sample encode the same CDR3. The CDR3 nucleotides are TGTGCCAGCAGCTTAGCCCCTCGTAATTCACCCCTCCACTTT. This codes for CASSLAPRNSPLHF. V and J are TRBV7-2 and TRBJ1-6; D ambiguous. V was pared by 0 bases and J by 6 bases, with 6 bases between. The CDR3 covers 14 residues. CDR1 SGHTA and CDR2 FQGNSA come from the germline V gene.

In the case of this clone: Other nucleotide sequences in the sample specify the same CDR3. This chain links TRBV20-1 with TRBJ2-5; D unclear. Trimming removed 5 bases at V and 4 bases at J, with 5 bases between. CDR3 length equals 10 residues. Looked up from germline, CDR1 is DFQATT and CDR2 is SNEGSKA (reference sequence). The CDR3 DNA reads as TGCAGTGCTGAGCGAGAGACCCAGTACTTC. Its translation: CSAERETQYF.

A few counts support this clone. The chain has TRBV10-3 and TRBJ1-6; maybe TRBD1 (6 bases). V lost 6 bases and J lost 7, with 22 bases in between. CDR1 and CDR2 (germline): ENHRY, SYGVKD. This CDR3 has 17 amino acids. The CDR3 region is CAISASTGAAGNSPLHF. CDR3 coding DNA: TGTGCCATCAGCGCCAGTACGGGGGCCGCGGGGAATTCACCCCTCCACTTT.

This clone was seen more than once but under ten times. The rearrangement links TRBV5-4 to TRBJ2-5; D is possibly TRBD1 (6 bases). The V end lost 0 bases, the J end lost 5 bases, and 8 bases lay between the germline ends. From germline, CDR1 is SGHNT and CDR2 YYREEE (reference sequence). The length of the CDR3 is 13 residues. The CDR3 bases are TGTGCCAGCAGCTTGGGGACAGTGGAGACCCAGTACTTC. Protein sequence: CASSLGTVETQYF.

CDR3 DNA: TGTGCCAGCAGTCCGGGACAGGGGGCTTGGGAGACCCAGTACTTC. Translating gives CASSPGQGAWETQYF. This sequence joins TRBV6-1 and TRBJ2-5, with 12 bases aligning to TRBD1. The V gene end was trimmed by 5 bases and the J gene end by 5 bases; junction bases not matched to a gene: 6. This CDR3 spans 15 amino acids. Germline CDR1 and CDR2: MNHNS and SASEGT.

In its sample, this clone was seen a few times. This CDR3 reads CASSAGPLTNVLTF. The CDR3 bases are TGTGCCAGCAGCGCCGGGCCCCTGACCAACGTCCTGACTTTC. The J gene is TRBJ2-6, the V gene TRBV6-6, with D hard to call. Germline V gene lookup returns CDR1 MNHNY and CDR2 SVGAGI (reference sequence). V lost 6 bases and J 8 bases, leaving 14 bases between the germline ends. The CDR3 covers 14 residues.